The present entry profiles one T cell receptor beta chain with its context. The data were obtained in a study of cytomegalovirus exposure and HLA in healthy donors. Whole-study context: Among the roughly 430 genotyped donors, over 70% were placed in the Caucasian-associated ancestry cluster.

The CDR3 consists of 16 residues. CDR1 and CDR2 (germline): SEHNR, FQNEAQ (reference sequence). V dropped 5 bases and J dropped 2; count of bases not matched to a gene: 8. The PCR used 60 Vbeta and 13 Jbeta primers. The data were produced by immunoSEQ multiplex PCR, yet TCRdb's version contains in-frame clones alone and is incomplete. The sample has 80,000 or so clones, roughly two thirds seen once. The chain employs TRBV7-9 and TRBJ2-5, with 10 bases aligning to TRBD1. Sequencing was done on a sample of PBMCs. The origin of this receptor is a man aged 55 to 70 in good health and CMV-seropositive. CDR3 protein: CASSPVRGQGQETQYF. In nucleotides, the CDR3 is TGTGCCAGCAGCCCCGTCCGGGGACAGGGGCAAGAGACCCAGTACTTC.